The rows below give T cell receptor beta chains drawn from one sample of a study of molecular identifiers for immune sequencing clone quantification. One entry per CDR3 protein, called by TCRdb with MiXCR from the PCR reads. The sample holds 300,000 to 400,000 distinct CDR3 sequences, about 23% seen once. Sequenced: naive CD8+ T cells from blood, with Jurkat cell RNA spiked in. These receptors were collected from a human donor in good health. Some libraries in this study had Jurkat cell RNA spiked in. Each CDR3 is given with its conserved first and last residue. D genes are given only for firm matches. For some rows the clone size is stated as once, few or many, or as a class when expanded; others skip it.

abundance | d_gene | j_gene | v_gene | CDR3aa | CDR3nt
few | NA | TRBJ1-1 | TRBV3-1 | CASSQERPANTEAFF | TGTGCCAGCAGCCAAGAACGTCCGGCTAACACTGAAGCTTTCTTT
many | TRBD1 | TRBJ1-1 | TRBV7-9 | CASSAPGGATTEAFF | TGTGCCAGCAGCGCGCCAGGGGGCGCGACCACTGAAGCTTTCTTT
many | NA | TRBJ1-4 | TRBV5-6 | CASSFDDSEKLFF | TGTGCCAGCAGCTTTGACGACAGTGAAAAACTGTTTTTT
NA | TRBD2 | TRBJ2-7 | TRBV4-3 | CASSQVARTSGSEQYF | TGCGCCAGCAGCCAAGTCGCGAGGACTAGTGGTAGCGAGCAGTACTTC
many | NA | TRBJ2-7 | TRBV29-1 | CSIRRGSTYEQYF | TGCAGCATCCGCCGGGGGTCCACCTACGAGCAGTACTTC
NA | NA | TRBJ2-7 | TRBV7-2 | CASSRRAGRSSTGYYEQYF | TGTGCCAGCAGCCGGCGCGCGGGGCGTTCGTCGACGGGCTACTACGAGCAGTACTTC
NA | TRBD2 | TRBJ2-2 | TRBV27 | CASRVAGGDTGELFF | TGTGCCAGCAGAGTAGCGGGAGGGGACACCGGGGAGCTGTTTTTT
NA | NA | TRBJ1-1 | TRBV28 | CASSYSPPEAFF | TGTGCCAGCAGTTACTCCCCCCCTGAAGCTTTCTTT
NA | TRBD1 | TRBJ1-1 | TRBV4-1 | CASSPGTAPGMAFF | TGCGCCAGCAGCCCCGGGACAGCCCCTGGGATGGCTTTCTTT
many | NA | TRBJ2-3 | TRBV4-3 | CASSEGVPSGLTITDTQYF | TGCGCCAGCAGCGAAGGGGTACCTAGTGGCCTGACTATCACAGATACGCAGTATTTT
many | TRBD1 | TRBJ1-2 | TRBV6-2/TRBV6-3 | CASSPGGYGYTF | TGTGCCAGCAGTCCAGGGGGCTATGGCTACACCTTC
NA | NA | TRBJ2-1 | TRBV12-3/TRBV12-4 | CASSGPTGASYNEQFF | TGTGCCAGCAGCGGACCCACCGGGGCCTCCTACAATGAGCAGTTCTTC
few | NA | TRBJ2-7 | TRBV4-1 | CASSQGRDEQYF | TGCGCCAGCAGCCAGGGCAGGGATGAGCAGTACTTC
many | NA | TRBJ1-1 | TRBV5-6 | CASSRDIDYNMNTEAFF | TGTGCCAGCAGCCGGGACATCGACTACAATATGAACACTGAAGCTTTCTTT
NA | NA | TRBJ1-1 | TRBV14 | CASSQDSRLHLGTEAFF | TGTGCCAGCAGCCAAGATAGTCGGCTCCACCTTGGCACTGAAGCTTTCTTT
many | NA | TRBJ1-5 | TRBV30 | CAWSFGGASNQPQHF | TGTGCCTGGAGTTTCGGGGGGGCAAGCAATCAGCCCCAGCATTTT
NA | TRBD1 | TRBJ1-1 | TRBV12-3/TRBV12-4 | CASRTGTGGTEAFF | TGTGCCAGCAGAACCGGGACAGGAGGCACAGAAGCATTCTTT
many | NA | TRBJ1-5 | TRBV28 | CASSSPTPRTERSNQPQHF | TGTGCCAGCAGTTCCCCTACCCCTAGGACAGAGAGGAGTAATCAGCCCCAGCATTTT
many | NA | TRBJ1-1 | TRBV7-9 | CASSPGVAAPEAFF | TGTGCCAGCAGCCCTGGGGTCGCAGCCCCTGAAGCTTTCTTT
many | TRBD2 | TRBJ2-3 | TRBV7-9 | CASRTVAGGTDTQYF | TGTGCCAGCAGAACCGTAGCGGGGGGCACAGATACGCAGTATTTT
NA | NA | TRBJ2-7 | TRBV28 | CASSSKGSGVGDEQYF | TGTGCCAGCAGTTCCAAGGGGTCCGGGGTCGGGGACGAGCAGTACTTC
few | NA | TRBJ1-4 | TRBV4-3 | CASSQELGQRTNEKLFF | TGCGCCAGCAGCCAAGAACTAGGACAGAGAACTAATGAAAAACTGTTTTTT
NA | TRBD1 | TRBJ2-7 | TRBV20-1 | CSAIPPGTAIEQYF | TGCAGTGCTATTCCCCCCGGGACAGCCATAGAGCAGTACTTC
NA | NA | TRBJ2-5 | TRBV20-1 | CSAKTSLAEPQYF | TGCAGTGCCAAAACTAGTTTGGCGGAGCCCCAGTACTTC
few | NA | TRBJ2-4 | TRBV12-3/TRBV12-4 | CASSFGSGVVDIQYF | TGTGCCAGCAGTTTTGGGTCAGGGGTAGTTGACATTCAGTACTTC
few | NA | TRBJ1-1 | TRBV7-9 | CASSFFDTEAFF | TGTGCCAGCAGCTTTTTCGACACTGAAGCTTTCTTT
NA | NA | TRBJ2-3 | TRBV12-3/TRBV12-4 | CASSTPNRDTQYF | TGTGCCAGCAGTACCCCCAACAGGGATACGCAGTATTTT
once | NA | TRBJ2-7 | TRBV4-3 | CASSQASTVYAQYF | TGCGCCAGCAGCCAGGCCTCGACCGTCTACGCGCAGTACTTC
few | NA | TRBJ2-3 | TRBV6-5 | CASSPPFTDTQYF | TGTGCCAGCAGCCCTCCGTTCACAGATACGCAGTATTTT
few | TRBD1 | TRBJ2-7 | TRBV7-9 | CASSFGQGPGYEQYF | TGTGCCAGCAGCTTCGGACAGGGCCCTGGGTACGAGCAGTACTTC
many | NA | TRBJ2-3 | TRBV7-2 | CASSLTLQPLTDTQYF | TGTGCCAGCAGCTTGACCCTCCAGCCGCTCACGGATACGCAGTATTTT
many | NA | TRBJ1-5 | TRBV7-9 | CASSISEFNQPQHF | TGTGCCAGCAGCATCTCAGAGTTCAATCAGCCCCAGCATTTT
many | TRBD2 | TRBJ2-7 | TRBV7-2 | CASSFHLAEAYEQYF | TGTGCCAGCAGCTTTCATCTAGCGGAGGCCTACGAGCAGTACTTC
NA | NA | TRBJ2-3 | TRBV3-1 | CASSQRLVTDTQYF | TGTGCCAGCAGCCAGAGGCTAGTCACCGATACGCAGTATTTT
few | TRBD2 | TRBJ2-7 | TRBV5-4 | CASSHVASGDYEQYF | TGTGCCAGCAGCCATGTGGCTAGCGGAGACTACGAGCAGTACTTC
few | TRBD2 | TRBJ2-7 | TRBV27 | CASSLSGLAGEVGEQYF | TGTGCCAGCAGTTTAAGTGGACTAGCGGGAGAGGTAGGCGAGCAGTACTTC
few | TRBD2 | TRBJ2-3 | TRBV20-1 | CSARDWTSGRTDTQYF | TGCAGTGCTAGAGATTGGACTAGCGGCCGCACAGATACGCAGTATTTT